This TCR beta chain appears in the sequencing data of a study of neurological immune-mediated disorders. This clonotype was observed many times. Its target is unknown. Study-level results: Subjects shared no identical expanded-clone CDR3 amino acid sequences, suggesting private TCR-beta repertoires in all groups. Multiple sclerosis patients had less TCR clonal expansion than even healthy controls, unlike HTLV-1-associated myelopathy.

Stored at -80 C, 2 million PBMCs were the source of the unsorted libraries. The cDNA was generated by 5'RACE with 10-nucleotide random UMIs. TCRdb reanalysed the 5' RACE reads using MiXCR and keeps one entry per CDR3 protein. The data show tens of thousands of distinct CDR3 sequences, approximately 10% seen once. The CDR3 sequence is 16 residues long. From germline, CDR1 is MNHEY and CDR2 SVGAGI. J was trimmed by 4 bases and V by 0 bases; bases with no gene match: 3. Sequencing was carried out using PBMCs. This chain links TRBV6-5 with TRBJ2-3; 11 nucleotides align to TRBD2. This TCR came from a woman aged 40 to 49 with HTLV-1-associated myelopathy (HAM/TSP). The CDR3 protein is CASSYSSSGGPDTQYF. Here the CDR3 DNA reads TGTGCCAGCAGTTACTCATCTAGCGGGGGGCCAGATACGCAGTATTTT.